The clone carrying this T cell receptor beta chain was seen at least ten times. This CDR3 spans 19 amino acids. The germline gives CDR1 MGHRA, CDR2 YSYEKL. Trimming stripped 3 bases from V and 2 bases from J, with 23 bases between. The sample is drawn from a study of blood T cells in healthy people across ages. With a J-beta primer mix and a sample-barcoded 5' primer, a second PCR ran about 7 to 11 cycles. All cDNA molecules were each tagged by a template-switch adaptor with 12 random nucleotides. TCRdb re-called the 5' RACE reads through MiXCR, storing one row per CDR3 protein. Of hundreds of thousands of distinct CDR3 sequences listed, 40% to 45% are singletons.

This sequence joins TRBV4-1 and TRBJ2-4, with a possible D match to TRBD2 (8 bases). Sequenced input: blood. This TCR was recovered from a man older than 75 in good health. CDR3 sequence (DNA): TGCGCCAGCAGCCAGGAGCCGGGGGGGACAGTGGGGACCAAAAACATTCAGTACTTC. It encodes CASSQEPGGTVGTKNIQYF.